A selection of T cell receptor beta chains follows, all from one sample in a study of T cell repertoires in cytomegalovirus infection. From the reads, TCRdb called clonotypes with MiXCR, one entry per CDR3 protein. The sample has about 330,000 distinct CDR3 sequences, nearly 35% seen once. What these receptors recognize is not known. The sample consisted of cultured PBMCs, taken from culture after CMV antigen stimulation. The receptors come from a human donor in good health (CMV status not recorded). Some clones in this sample may be carry-over from other donors' samples. The CDR3 runs from the conserved cysteine through the conserved F or W. The order of the fields is V gene, CDR3 protein.

v_call: TRBV19; cdr3_aa: CASERSSGRARDEQFF
v_call: TRBV19; cdr3_aa: CASSMKMWTGDQPQHF
v_call: TRBV28; cdr3_aa: CASMEETQYF
v_call: TRBV4-1; cdr3_aa: CASSQVGSGQPEAFF
v_call: TRBV11-2; cdr3_aa: CASSLDGGTRRPVFF
v_call: TRBV7-2; cdr3_aa: CASSLVLAGVRNEQFF
v_call: TRBV11-2; cdr3_aa: CASSPTGDEAFF
v_call: TRBV6-5; cdr3_aa: CASRLLSGTGWNTEAFF
v_call: TRBV28; cdr3_aa: CASSLLGREGQETQYF
v_call: TRBV12-3/TRBV12-4; cdr3_aa: CASSLGQGGQNIQYF
v_call: TRBV28; cdr3_aa: CASRVDSSGNTIYF
v_call: TRBV5-4; cdr3_aa: CASSPQGRGNTGELFF
v_call: TRBV18; cdr3_aa: CASWSRQASSYNEQFF
v_call: TRBV20-1; cdr3_aa: CSASAGHSYEQYF
v_call: TRBV28; cdr3_aa: CASSLLQGWNGGYTF
v_call: TRBV10-3; cdr3_aa: CAISEAGGAEAFF
v_call: TRBV7-2; cdr3_aa: CASTKTSGNSYEQYF
v_call: TRBV7-6; cdr3_aa: CASSLVARTDTQYF
v_call: TRBV11-2; cdr3_aa: CASREPGKRINSPLHF
v_call: TRBV2; cdr3_aa: CASSEARRGGQETQYF
v_call: TRBV5-1; cdr3_aa: CASSLESVAGLYQETQYF
v_call: TRBV7-2; cdr3_aa: CASNRVSQRNEQFF
v_call: TRBV19; cdr3_aa: CASSDMGSSYNEQFF
v_call: TRBV11-3; cdr3_aa: CASSWGLWDKREAKETQYF
v_call: TRBV18; cdr3_aa: CASSLHREDIQYF
v_call: TRBV12-3/TRBV12-4; cdr3_aa: CASSLNSGALYEQYF
v_call: TRBV12-3/TRBV12-4; cdr3_aa: CASKAGEGLYTQYF
v_call: TRBV12-3/TRBV12-4; cdr3_aa: CASSDRLWYGYTF
v_call: TRBV11-1; cdr3_aa: CASSLRIDPLGEELFF
v_call: TRBV12-3/TRBV12-4; cdr3_aa: CASRVITGRAFF
v_call: TRBV12-3/TRBV12-4; cdr3_aa: CASSLNGPPPDTQYF
v_call: TRBV5-1; cdr3_aa: CASSPTRPSYEQYF
v_call: TRBV24-1; cdr3_aa: CATSDPGLSFSEQYF
v_call: TRBV7-8; cdr3_aa: CASSLTRVPISYEQYF
v_call: TRBV19; cdr3_aa: CASNSDKTNYGYTF
v_call: TRBV4-2; cdr3_aa: CASSPGLAGSKNIQYF
v_call: TRBV12-3/TRBV12-4; cdr3_aa: CASSQGTRGSYNEQFF
v_call: TRBV7-9; cdr3_aa: CASSLPTGMNTEAFF
v_call: TRBV12-3/TRBV12-4; cdr3_aa: CASSRDRDYGYTF
v_call: TRBV20-1; cdr3_aa: CSASVGSTEAFF
v_call: TRBV28; cdr3_aa: CASSSYRTRPLYEQYF
v_call: TRBV6-5; cdr3_aa: CASSPGSLEQYF
v_call: TRBV5-6; cdr3_aa: CASSGGGQGYNEQFF
v_call: TRBV24-1; cdr3_aa: CATSESDAFISGDNEQFF
v_call: TRBV29-1; cdr3_aa: CSVEVAGAGEQFF
v_call: TRBV12-3/TRBV12-4; cdr3_aa: CASTLGTGGADTQYF
v_call: TRBV7-9; cdr3_aa: CASSQGHQQTTEAFF
v_call: TRBV11-1; cdr3_aa: CASSLAVAGEQYF
v_call: TRBV5-1; cdr3_aa: CASSDRRQGGNEQFF
v_call: TRBV6-5; cdr3_aa: CASSYLGQGAREQYF
v_call: TRBV4-3; cdr3_aa: CASSPTSGSGEKQFF
v_call: TRBV11-2; cdr3_aa: CASRQVTGELFF
v_call: TRBV7-2; cdr3_aa: CASSLGSMRSEQYF
v_call: TRBV7-2; cdr3_aa: CASSIGDPTTDTQYF
v_call: TRBV7-2; cdr3_aa: CASSFLRTGTYEQYF
v_call: TRBV7-2; cdr3_aa: CASSLEQGDNQPQHF